This T cell receptor beta chain was sequenced for a study of T-cell reconstitution after alpha-beta-depleted transplantation in children. Germline values: CDR1 DFQATT, CDR2 SNEGSKA (reference sequence). J gave up 3 bases and V 4 bases, and 6 bases lay outside the gene matches. The CDR3 spans 16 residues. It was with unique molecular identifiers that the TCRbeta library was prepared. MiXCR, run by TCRdb on the PCR reads, gives a single entry per CDR3 protein. The sample lists 200,000 to 250,000 distinct CDR3 sequences, 9.5% to 15% seen once, with about 2.6% in the top ten. Ten or more counts support this clonotype.

The TCR originated in a human donor who donated a stem cell graft to a child with acute lymphoblastic leukemia. The V and J genes are TRBV20-1 and TRBJ2-1, with 13 bases identical to TRBD2. Sequenced material: PBMCs from the stem cell graft donor, taken from the stem cell graft. The CDR3 region has the DNA TGCAGTGCTACCCCCAGACTAGCGGGAGGCTACAATGAGCAGTTCTTC. Translating gives CSATPRLAGGYNEQFF.